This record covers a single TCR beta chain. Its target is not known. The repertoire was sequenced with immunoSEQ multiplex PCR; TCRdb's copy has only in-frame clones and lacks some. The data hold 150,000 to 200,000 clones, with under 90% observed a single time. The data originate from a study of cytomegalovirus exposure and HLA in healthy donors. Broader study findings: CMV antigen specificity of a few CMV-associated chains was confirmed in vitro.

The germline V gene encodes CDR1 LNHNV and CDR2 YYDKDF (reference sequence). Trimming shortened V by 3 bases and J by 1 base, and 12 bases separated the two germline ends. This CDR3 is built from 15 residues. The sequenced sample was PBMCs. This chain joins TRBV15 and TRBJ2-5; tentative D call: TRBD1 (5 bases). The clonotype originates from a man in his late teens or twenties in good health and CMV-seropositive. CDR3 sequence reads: CATSRDGRVQETQYF. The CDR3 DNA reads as TGTGCCACCAGCAGGGATGGCAGGGTCCAAGAGACCCAGTACTTC. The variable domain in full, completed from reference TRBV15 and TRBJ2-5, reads DAMVIQNPRYQVTQFGKPVTLSCSQTLNHNVMYWYQQKSSQAPKLLFHYYDKDFNNEADTPDNFQSRRPNTSFCFLDIRSPGLGDTAMYLCATSRDGRVQETQYFGPGTRLLVL.